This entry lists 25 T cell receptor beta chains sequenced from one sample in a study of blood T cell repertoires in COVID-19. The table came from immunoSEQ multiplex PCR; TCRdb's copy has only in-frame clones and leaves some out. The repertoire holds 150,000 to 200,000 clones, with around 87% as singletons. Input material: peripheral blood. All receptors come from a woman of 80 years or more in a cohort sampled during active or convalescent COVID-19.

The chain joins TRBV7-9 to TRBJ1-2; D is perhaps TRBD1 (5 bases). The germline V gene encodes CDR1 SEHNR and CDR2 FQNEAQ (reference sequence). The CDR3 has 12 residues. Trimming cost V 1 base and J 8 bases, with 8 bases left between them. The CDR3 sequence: CASSLESGGYTF. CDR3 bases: TGTGCCAGCAGCTTAGAATCAGGGGGCTACACCTTC.

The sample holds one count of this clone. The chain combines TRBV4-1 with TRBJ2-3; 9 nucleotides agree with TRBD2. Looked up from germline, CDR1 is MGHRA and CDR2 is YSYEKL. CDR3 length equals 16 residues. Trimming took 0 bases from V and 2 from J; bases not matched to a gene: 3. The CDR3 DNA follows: TGCGCCAGCAGCCAAGAAAGCGGGGGGTACACAGATACGCAGTATTTT. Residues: CASSQESGGYTDTQYF.

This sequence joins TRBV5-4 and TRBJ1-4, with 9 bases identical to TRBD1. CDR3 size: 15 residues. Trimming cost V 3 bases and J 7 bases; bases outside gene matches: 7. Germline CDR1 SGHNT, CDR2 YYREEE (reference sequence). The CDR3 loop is CASSSLQGASEKLFF. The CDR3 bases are TGTGCCAGCAGCTCACTACAGGGGGCGAGTGAAAAACTGTTTTTT.

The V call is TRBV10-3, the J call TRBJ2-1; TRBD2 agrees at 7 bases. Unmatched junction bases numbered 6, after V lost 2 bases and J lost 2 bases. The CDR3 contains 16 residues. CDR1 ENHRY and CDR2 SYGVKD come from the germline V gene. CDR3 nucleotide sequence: TGTGCCATCAGTGAGCCCGCGGGAGTGACCTACAATGAGCAGTTCTTC. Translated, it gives CAISEPAGVTYNEQFF.

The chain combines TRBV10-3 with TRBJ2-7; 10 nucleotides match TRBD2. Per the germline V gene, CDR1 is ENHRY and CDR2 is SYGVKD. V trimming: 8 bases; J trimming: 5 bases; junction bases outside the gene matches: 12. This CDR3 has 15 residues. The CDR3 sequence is CAISEGGLAGDEQYV. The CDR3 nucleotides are TGTGCCATCTCTGAAGGGGGGCTAGCGGGAGACGAGCAGTACGTC.

Here the CDR3 reads CASSSHSNEKLFF. The CDR3 nucleotides read TGTGCCAGTAGTTCCCATTCTAATGAAAAACTGTTTTTT. The V gene is TRBV19, the J gene TRBJ1-4, with D unclear. The length of the CDR3 is 13 residues. The germline gives CDR1 LNHDA, CDR2 SQIVND (reference sequence). V dropped 5 bases and J dropped 3 bases, with 7 bases sitting between them.

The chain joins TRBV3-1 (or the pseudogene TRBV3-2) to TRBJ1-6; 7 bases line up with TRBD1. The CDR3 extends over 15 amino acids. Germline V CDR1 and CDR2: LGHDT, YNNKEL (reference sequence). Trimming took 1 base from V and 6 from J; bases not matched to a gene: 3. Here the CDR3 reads CASSQGTGINSPLHF. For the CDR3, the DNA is TGTGCCAGCAGCCAAGGGACAGGAATTAATTCACCCCTCCACTTT.

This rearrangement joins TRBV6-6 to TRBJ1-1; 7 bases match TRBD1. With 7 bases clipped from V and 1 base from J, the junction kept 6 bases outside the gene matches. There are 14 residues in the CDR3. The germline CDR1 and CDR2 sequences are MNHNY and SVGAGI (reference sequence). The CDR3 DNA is TGTGCCAGCATCCTGACAGGGACGAACACTGAAGCTTTCTTT. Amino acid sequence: CASILTGTNTEAFF.

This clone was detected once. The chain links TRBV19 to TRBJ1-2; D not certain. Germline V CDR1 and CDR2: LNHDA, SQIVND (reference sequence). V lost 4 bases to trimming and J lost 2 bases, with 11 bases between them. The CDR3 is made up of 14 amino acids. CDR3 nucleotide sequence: TGTGCCAGTAGTACGGACTGGGGAAACTATGGCTACACCTTC. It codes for CASSTDWGNYGYTF.

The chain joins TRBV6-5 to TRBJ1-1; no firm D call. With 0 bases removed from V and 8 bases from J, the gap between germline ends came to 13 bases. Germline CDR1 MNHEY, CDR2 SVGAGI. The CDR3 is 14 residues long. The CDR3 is CASSYSMVGREAFF. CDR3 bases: TGTGCCAGCAGTTACTCGATGGTGGGGAGGGAAGCTTTCTTT.

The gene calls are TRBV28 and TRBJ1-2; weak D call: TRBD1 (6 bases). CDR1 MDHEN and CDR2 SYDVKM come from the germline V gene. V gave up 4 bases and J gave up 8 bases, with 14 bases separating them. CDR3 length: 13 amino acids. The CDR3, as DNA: TGTGCCAGCAGTTCCCCAGGGGTAGGAGGCTACACCTTC. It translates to CASSSPGVGGYTF.

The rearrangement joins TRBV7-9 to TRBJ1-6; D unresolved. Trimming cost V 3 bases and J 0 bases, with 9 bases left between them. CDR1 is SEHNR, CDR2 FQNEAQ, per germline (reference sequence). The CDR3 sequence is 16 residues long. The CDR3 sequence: CASSFLYGSYNSPLHF. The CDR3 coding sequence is TGTGCCAGCAGCTTTCTGTACGGCTCCTATAATTCACCCCTCCACTTT.

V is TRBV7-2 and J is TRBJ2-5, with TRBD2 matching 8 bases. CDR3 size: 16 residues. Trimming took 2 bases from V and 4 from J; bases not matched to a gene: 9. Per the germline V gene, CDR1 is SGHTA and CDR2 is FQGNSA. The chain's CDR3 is CASSLFDGGAGETQYF. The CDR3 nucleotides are TGTGCCAGCAGCTTATTCGACGGGGGGGCGGGAGAGACCCAGTACTTC.

Here the CDR3 DNA reads TGTGCCAGCAGCGCGTCAAACAATGAGCAGTTCTTC. It is translated as CASSASNNEQFF. The chain employs TRBV5-8 and TRBJ2-1; D not resolved. This CDR3 region has 12 residues. The ends were cut back, 4 bases at V and 5 bases at J, with 7 bases in the middle. Germline CDR1 SGHTS, CDR2 YDEGEE.

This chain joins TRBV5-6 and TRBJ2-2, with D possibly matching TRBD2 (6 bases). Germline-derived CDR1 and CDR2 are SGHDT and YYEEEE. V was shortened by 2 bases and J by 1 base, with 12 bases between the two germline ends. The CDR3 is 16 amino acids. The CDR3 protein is CASSFWRDLNTGELFF. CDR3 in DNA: TGTGCCAGCAGCTTCTGGAGGGACTTGAACACCGGGGAGCTGTTTTTT.

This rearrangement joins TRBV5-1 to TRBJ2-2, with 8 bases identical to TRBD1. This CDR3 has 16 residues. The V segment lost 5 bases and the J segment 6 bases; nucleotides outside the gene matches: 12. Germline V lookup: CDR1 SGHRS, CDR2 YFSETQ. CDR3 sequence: CASSSTHGQGPGELFF. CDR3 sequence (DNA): TGCGCCAGCAGTTCTACACACGGACAGGGCCCCGGGGAGCTGTTTTTT.

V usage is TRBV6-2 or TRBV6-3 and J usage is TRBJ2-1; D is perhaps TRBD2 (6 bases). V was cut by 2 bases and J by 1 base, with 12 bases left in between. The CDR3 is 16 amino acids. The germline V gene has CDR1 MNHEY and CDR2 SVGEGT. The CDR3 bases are TGTGCCAGCAGTTACCGCGGGGCGGGGTCCTACAATGAGCAGTTCTTC. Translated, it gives CASSYRGAGSYNEQFF.

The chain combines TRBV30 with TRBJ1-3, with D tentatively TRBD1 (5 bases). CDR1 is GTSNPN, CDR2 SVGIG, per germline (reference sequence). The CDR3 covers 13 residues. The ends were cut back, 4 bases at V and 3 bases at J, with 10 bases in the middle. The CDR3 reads CAWMMGGGNTIYF. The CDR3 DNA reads TGTGCCTGGATGATGGGGGGTGGAAACACCATATATTTT.

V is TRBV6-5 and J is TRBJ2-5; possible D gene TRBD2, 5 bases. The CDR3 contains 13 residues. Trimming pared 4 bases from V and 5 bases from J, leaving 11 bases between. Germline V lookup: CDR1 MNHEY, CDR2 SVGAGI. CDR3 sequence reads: CASSSGLAETQYF. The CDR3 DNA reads TGTGCCAGCAGTTCTGGACTGGCTGAGACCCAGTACTTC.

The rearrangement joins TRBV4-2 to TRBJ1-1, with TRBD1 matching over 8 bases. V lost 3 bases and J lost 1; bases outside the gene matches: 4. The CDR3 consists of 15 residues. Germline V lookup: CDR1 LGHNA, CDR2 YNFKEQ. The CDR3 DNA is TGTGCCAGCAGCCAGGACGGACAGGGGAACACTGAAGCTTTCTTT. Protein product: CASSQDGQGNTEAFF.

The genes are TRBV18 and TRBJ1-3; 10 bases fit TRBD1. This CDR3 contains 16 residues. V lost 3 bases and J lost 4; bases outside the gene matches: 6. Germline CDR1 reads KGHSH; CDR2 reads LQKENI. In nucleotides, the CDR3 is TGTGCCAGCTCACCGGCCGGACAGGGGGTCGGAAACACCATATATTTT. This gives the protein CASSPAGQGVGNTIYF.

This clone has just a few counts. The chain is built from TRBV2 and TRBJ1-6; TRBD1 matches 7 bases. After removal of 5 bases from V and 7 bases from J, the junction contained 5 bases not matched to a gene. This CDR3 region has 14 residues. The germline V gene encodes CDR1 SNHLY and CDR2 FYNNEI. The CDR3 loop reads CASSSGDRNSPLHF. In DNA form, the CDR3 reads TGTGCCAGCAGTTCAGGGGACAGAAATTCACCCCTCCACTTT. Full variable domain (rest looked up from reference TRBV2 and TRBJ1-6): EPEVTQTPSHQVTQMGQEVILRCVPISNHLYFYWYRQILGQKVEFLVSFYNNEISEKSEIFDDQFSVERPDGSNFTLKIRSTKLEDSAMYFCASSSGDRNSPLHFGNGTRLTVT.

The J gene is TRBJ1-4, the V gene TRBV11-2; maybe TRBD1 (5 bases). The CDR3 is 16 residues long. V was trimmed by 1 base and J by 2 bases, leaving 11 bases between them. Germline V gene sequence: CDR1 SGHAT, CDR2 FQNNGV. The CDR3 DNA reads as TGTGCCAGCAGCTTAGGGCGGGGGTTGACTAATGAAAAACTGTTTTTT. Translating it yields CASSLGRGLTNEKLFF.

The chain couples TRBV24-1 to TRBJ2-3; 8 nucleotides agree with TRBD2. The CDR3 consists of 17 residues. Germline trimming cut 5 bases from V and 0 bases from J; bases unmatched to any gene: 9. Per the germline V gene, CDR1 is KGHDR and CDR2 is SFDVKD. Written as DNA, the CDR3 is TGTGCCACCAGTGGTTGGGGGCTAGCGGGTAGCACAGATACGCAGTATTTT. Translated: CATSGWGLAGSTDTQYF.

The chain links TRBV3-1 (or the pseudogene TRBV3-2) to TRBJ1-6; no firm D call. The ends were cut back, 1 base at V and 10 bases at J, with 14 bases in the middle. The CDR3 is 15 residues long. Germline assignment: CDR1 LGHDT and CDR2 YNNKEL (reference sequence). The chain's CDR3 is CASSQVAGGNSPLHF. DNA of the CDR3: TGTGCCAGCAGCCAAGTGGCCGGAGGAAACTCACCCCTCCACTTT.